Below are 15 T cell receptor beta chains sequenced from a single sample in a study of human T cells and chemical hapten exposure. Regarding time point: patch test 2, 6 weeks after DPC sensitization. The treatment here: therapeutic diphenylcyclopropenone sensitization with weekly scalp DPC. TCRdb fed the RACE reads into MiXCR, producing one record per CDR3 protein. The repertoire holds over 130,000 distinct CDR3 sequences, 12% seen once, with approximately 1.3% in the top ten. Source: whole blood, taken in connection with sensitization to the hapten diphenylcyclopropenone (DPC). Receptors originate from a woman aged 45-65 years with alopecia areata. Some clones in this sample may be carry-over from other donors' samples.

This clonotype was counted between two and nine times. V is TRBV12-5 and J is TRBJ2-1; no reliable D call. The CDR3 is 13 residues long. Germline CDR1 LGHNT, CDR2 FRNRAP. V was trimmed by 4 bases and J by 4 bases, leaving 8 bases between them. The CDR3 sequence is CASGSSSYNEQFF. The CDR3 nucleotides are TGTGCTAGTGGTTCCTCCTCATACAATGAGCAGTTCTTC. The entire variable domain, with the rest obtained from reference TRBV12-5 and TRBJ2-1, is as follows: DARVTQTPRHKVTEMGQEVTMRCQPILGHNTVFWYRQTMMQGLELLAYFRNRAPLDDSGMPKDRFSAEMPDATLATLKIQPSEPRDSAVYFCASGSSSYNEQFFGPGTRLTVL.

This clonotype was observed at least ten times. This chain uses TRBV11-2 with TRBJ2-3, with 8 bases that match TRBD1. This CDR3 comprises 14 residues. Germline V CDR1 and CDR2: SGHAT, FQNNGV. J lost 8 bases, V lost 6 bases, and 10 bases had no gene match. This CDR3 is CASSAGQGFVTQYF. Written as DNA, the CDR3 is TGTGCCAGCAGTGCTGGACAGGGTTTTGTTACGCAGTATTTT.

This rearrangement joins TRBV12-3 or TRBV12-4 to TRBJ2-5; TRBD2 matches at 14 bases. V shed 4 bases and J 5 bases; nucleotides not matched to a gene: 6. This CDR3 is 16 amino acids long. The CDR3 spells CASSWGLAGVGETQYF. CDR3 DNA: TGTGCCAGCAGTTGGGGACTAGCGGGAGTAGGGGAGACCCAGTACTTC.

The CDR3 reads CASSLSLAGVTDTQYF. The DNA for the CDR3 is TGTGCCAGCAGCTTGAGTCTAGCGGGAGTGACAGATACGCAGTATTTT. The chain employs TRBV7-9 and TRBJ2-3, with 10 bases matching TRBD2. The CDR3 covers 16 residues. In germline, CDR1 is SEHNR, CDR2 FQNEAQ (reference sequence). V shed 3 bases and J 3 bases; nucleotides not matched to a gene: 6.

This clonotype was counted a few times. CDR3 sequence: CAWSRGQGYGYTF. The CDR3 bases are TGTGCCTGGAGTCGCGGACAGGGATATGGCTACACCTTC. This chain joins TRBV30 and TRBJ1-2; 8 positions match TRBD1. CDR1 and CDR2 from the germline V gene are GTSNPN and SVGIG (reference sequence). With 2 bases clipped from V and 5 bases from J, the junction kept 4 bases outside the gene matches. The CDR3 runs 13 residues.

This clonotype was found a few times. The gene calls are TRBV11-2 and TRBJ2-1, with D hard to call. Between the trimmed V and J ends, which lost 1 base and 9 bases, there was a span of 10 bases. This CDR3 comprises 13 residues. Germline CDR1 is SGHAT and CDR2 is FQNNGV. The CDR3 DNA follows: TGTGCCAGCAGCTTAGGTGTAAACGGTGAGCAGTTCTTC. It codes for CASSLGVNGEQFF.

This clonotype has a count of ten or more. V and J are TRBV4-1 and TRBJ2-3; D possibly matches TRBD1 or TRBD2 (6 bases each). V shed 5 bases and J shed 6 bases, with 21 bases lying between them. Germline assignment: CDR1 MGHRA and CDR2 YSYEKL. There are 16 residues in the CDR3. The CDR3 loop is CASSETPGAPADTQYF. In DNA form, the CDR3 reads TGCGCCAGCAGCGAAACACCGGGGGCCCCCGCGGATACGCAGTATTTT.

The chain has TRBV25-1 and TRBJ2-2; possible D gene TRBD2, 6 bases. V was clipped by 8 bases and J by 3 bases, with 16 bases between them. This CDR3 region has 15 residues. CDR1 and CDR2 from the germline V gene are MGHDK and SYGVNS. The CDR3 DNA reads as TGTGCCAGCCCCTTGGACGGGAGAGACACCGGGGAGCTGTTTTTT. It specifies CASPLDGRDTGELFF.

This clonotype showed up just a few times. V gene TRBV4-1 combines with J gene TRBJ2-1, with D perhaps matching TRBD2 (5 bases). Between the trimmed V and J ends, which lost 4 bases and 0 bases, there was a span of 13 bases. CDR1 and CDR2 (germline): MGHRA, YSYEKL. This CDR3 contains 16 residues. CDR3 protein: CASSPVDWPSYNEQFF. CDR3 sequence (DNA): TGCGCCAGCAGCCCCGTGGACTGGCCCTCCTACAATGAGCAGTTCTTC.

In regard to this clonotype: A junction end diverges from the germline sequence, so it may reflect a read error. In DNA, the CDR3 is TGCAGGGGCGGCGGGGCCTCCTACGATGAGCAGTTCTTC. Translation: CRGGGASYDEQFF. The chain links TRBV29-1 to TRBJ2-1; tentative D call: TRBD2 (6 bases). Germline V gene lookup returns CDR1 SQVTM and CDR2 ANQGSEA. The CDR3 runs 13 residues.

The rearrangement uses TRBV12-3 or TRBV12-4 and TRBJ2-7; TRBD2 matches 10 bases. V was clipped by 6 bases and J by 6 bases; unmatched bases: 17. The CDR3 covers 17 residues. The DNA of the CDR3 is TGTGCCAGCAGCCGGACTAGCGGTGGGGTTCCTAGTCGCGAGCAGTACTTC. Translated, it gives CASSRTSGGVPSREQYF.

The gene calls are TRBV21-1 and TRBJ1-6; TRBD1, the table's D call, lacks a check against the DNA. TRBV21-1 is tagged as a pseudogene. The CDR3 is 14 amino acids. The CDR3 spells CASSRTGVNSPLHF. CDR3 in DNA: TGTGCCAGCAGCCGAACGGGGGTAAATTCACCCCTCCACTTT.

This clonotype has only a few counts. The genes are TRBV4-3 and TRBJ2-7; 9 bases match TRBD1. The CDR3 is made up of 16 amino acids. With 0 bases clipped from V and 3 bases from J, the junction kept 6 bases outside the gene matches. Per the germline V gene, CDR1 is LGHNA and CDR2 is YSLEER. This chain's CDR3 is CASSQDSGTGFYEQYF. DNA for the CDR3: TGCGCCAGCAGCCAAGATTCGGGGACAGGGTTCTACGAGCAGTACTTC.

The chain links TRBV29-1 to TRBJ1-1; TRBD1 aligns across 8 bases. This CDR3 is 13 amino acids long. From germline, CDR1 is SQVTM and CDR2 ANQGSEA. Unmatched junction bases numbered 11, after V lost 4 bases and J lost 10 bases. The CDR3 spells CSVGGTGGIGAFF. CDR3 sequence (DNA): TGCAGCGTTGGCGGAACAGGGGGAATTGGAGCTTTCTTT. Drawing the rest from reference TRBV29-1 and TRBJ1-1, the complete variable domain is SAVISQKPSRDICQRGTSLTIQCQVDSQVTMMFWYRQQPGQSLTLIATANQGSEATYESGFVIDKFPISRPNLTFSTLTVSNMSPEDSSIYLCSVGGTGGIGAFFGQGTRLTVV.

In this sample, this clonotype turned up a few times. This rearrangement joins TRBV7-2 to TRBJ2-5, with D maybe TRBD1 (6 bases). V was shortened by 5 bases and J by 4 bases, with 14 bases between the two germline ends. CDR3 size: 14 residues. Germline lookup yields CDR1 SGHTA and CDR2 FQGNSA. The CDR3 DNA reads TGTGCCAGCAGCGCCACAGGGAATCGAGAGACCCAGTACTTC. Protein product: CASSATGNRETQYF.